These 8 T cell receptor beta chains share one sample of origin, sequenced in a study of cytomegalovirus exposure and HLA in healthy donors. 60 Vbeta and 13 Jbeta primers were used in PCR. TCRdb keeps only in-frame clones here, not all; method: immunoSEQ multiplex PCR. The table gives under 65,000 clones; the top ten clones make up 3.6% of it. Sequenced material: PBMCs. The receptors were sampled from a woman under 30 in good health and CMV-seronegative.

The CDR3 here is CSVEDREPQDTQYF. DNA for the CDR3: TGCAGCGTTGAAGACCGGGAACCGCAAGATACGCAGTATTTT. The V gene is TRBV29-1, the J gene TRBJ2-3; D perhaps matches TRBD2 (5 bases). The CDR3 runs 14 residues. Trimming removed 0 bases at V and 5 bases at J, with 12 bases between. Germline CDR1 reads SQVTM; CDR2 reads ANQGSEA.

The rearrangement links TRBV28 to TRBJ1-5; D not certain. The CDR3 totals 13 residues. Germline CDR1 and CDR2: MDHEN and SYDVKM. Deletions cut 7 bases from V and 5 bases from J, with 12 bases between. The CDR3, as DNA: TGTGCCAGCACCCTGGGGAGGCATCAGCCCCAGCATTTT. Amino acids: CASTLGRHQPQHF.

The rearrangement links TRBV27 to TRBJ2-7; D is possibly TRBD1 (6 bases). The CDR3 sequence is 13 residues long. Germline values: CDR1 MNHEY, CDR2 SMNVEV (reference sequence). The V and J ends lost 5 bases and 3 bases respectively, with 11 bases between them. For the CDR3, the DNA is TGTGCCAGCAGTCCCGGGACAAACTACGAGCAGTACTTC. It codes for CASSPGTNYEQYF.

This rearrangement joins TRBV5-8 to TRBJ2-7, with TRBD1 matching 7 bases. The germline V gene encodes CDR1 SGHTS and CDR2 YDEGEE. The CDR3 is 12 residues long. The J segment lost 4 bases and the V segment lost 9 bases, leaving 7 bases of the junction unmatched. The CDR3 reads CATGQLAYEQYF. CDR3 DNA sequence: TGTGCCACGGGACAGTTAGCTTACGAGCAGTACTTC.

The rearrangement joins TRBV19 to TRBJ1-2, with D perhaps TRBD1 (6 bases). The CDR3 is made up of 14 amino acids. Deletions cut 1 base from V and 2 bases from J, with 8 bases between. The germline V gene has CDR1 LNHDA and CDR2 SQIVND (reference sequence). Here the CDR3 DNA reads TGTGCCAGTAGTATAGGTACAGGGAACTATGGCTACACCTTC. This gives the protein CASSIGTGNYGYTF.

The rearrangement joins TRBV9 to TRBJ2-1, with 7 bases aligning to TRBD2. There are 14 residues in the CDR3. The ends lost 0 bases at V and 6 bases at J; junction bases unmatched: 3. Germline V gene data show CDR1 as SGDLS and CDR2 as YYNGEE. CDR3: CASSVVGGSNEQFF. CDR3 DNA sequence: TGTGCCAGCAGCGTAGTTGGCGGGAGCAATGAGCAGTTCTTC.

Regarding this clone: Its ends do not fully match the called genes, so a read error is possible. V usage is TRBV15 and J usage is TRBJ1-1; tentatively, D is TRBD1 (6 bases). Per the germline V gene, CDR1 is LNHNV and CDR2 is YYDKDF (reference sequence). The CDR3 length is 13 residues. In nucleotides, the CDR3 is TGTGCCGCCAGCGAGACAGGTGCCACTGAAGCTTTCTTT. As protein: CAASETGATEAFF.

This chain uses TRBV4-2 with TRBJ1-4; TRBD1 agrees at 7 bases. Germline loops: CDR1 LGHNA, CDR2 YNFKEQ. After removal of 0 bases from V and 7 bases from J, the junction contained 17 bases not matched to a gene. This CDR3 region has 19 residues. In DNA form, the CDR3 reads TGTGCCAGCAGCCAAGAAGGGGCAGGGGGGCCGCAAAACGGTGAAAAACTGTTTTTT. It translates to CASSQEGAGGPQNGEKLFF.